This T cell receptor (beta chain) was recovered during a study of radiotherapy plus CTLA-4 blockade in lung cancer. The method was immunoSEQ multiplex PCR; TCRdb's version includes in-frame clones alone and lacks a portion of them. This table holds about 28,000 clones, about 79% found once. Germline V gene lookup returns CDR1 ENHRY and CDR2 SYGVKD. There are 18 residues in the CDR3. V lost 2 bases and J 0 bases, leaving 19 bases between the germline ends. Sample: peripheral blood, taken from a patient treated with radiotherapy plus ipilimumab. The origin of this receptor is a human donor with non-small cell lung cancer that progressed on radiotherapy plus ipilimumab. This chain connects TRBV10-3 to TRBJ1-2; the D gene is possibly TRBD1 (5 bases). The CDR3 spells CAISEPHRDGFSNYGYTF. CDR3 DNA sequence: TGTGCCATCAGTGAGCCTCACCGGGACGGGTTTTCTAACTATGGCTACACCTTC.